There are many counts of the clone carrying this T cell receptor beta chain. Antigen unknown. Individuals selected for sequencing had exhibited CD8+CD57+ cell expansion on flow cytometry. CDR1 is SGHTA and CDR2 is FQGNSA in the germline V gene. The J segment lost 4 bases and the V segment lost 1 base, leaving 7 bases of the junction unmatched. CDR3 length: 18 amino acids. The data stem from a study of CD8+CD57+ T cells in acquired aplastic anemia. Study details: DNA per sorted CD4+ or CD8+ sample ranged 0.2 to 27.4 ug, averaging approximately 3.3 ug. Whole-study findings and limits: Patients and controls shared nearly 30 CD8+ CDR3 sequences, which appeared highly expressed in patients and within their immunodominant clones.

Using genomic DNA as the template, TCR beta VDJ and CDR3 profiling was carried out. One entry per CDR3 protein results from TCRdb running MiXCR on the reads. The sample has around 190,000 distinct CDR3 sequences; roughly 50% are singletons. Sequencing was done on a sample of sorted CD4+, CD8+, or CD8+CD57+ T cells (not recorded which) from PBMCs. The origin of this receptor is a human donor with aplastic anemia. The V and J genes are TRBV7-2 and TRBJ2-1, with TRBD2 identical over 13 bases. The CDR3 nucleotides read TGTGCCAGCAGCTTAGTAGGGAGACTAGCGGGGGGATACAATGAGCAGTTCTTC. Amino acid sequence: CASSLVGRLAGGYNEQFF.